The T cell receptor beta chain under discussion was sequenced for a study of early T cells in non-severe SARS-CoV-2 infection. About the study: Sequencing of unsorted whole blood was done on bulk RNA, leaving chains unpaired.

Unique molecular identifier tags were affixed to discrete cDNA molecules. Via MiXCR, TCRdb re-called the 5' RACE reads, giving one row per CDR3 protein. The table has around 99,000 distinct CDR3 sequences, around a sixth seen once. CDR1 is GTSNPN and CDR2 is SVGIG in the germline V gene (reference sequence). The CDR3 consists of 14 residues. V was clipped by 2 bases and J by 9 bases; unmatched bases: 5. The sequencing used whole blood, collected at baseline. The chain uses TRBV30 and TRBJ2-1; 12 bases line up with TRBD2. This sequence originates from an adult who was a healthcare worker with PCR-confirmed SARS-CoV-2 infection or an uninfected control (not recorded which). In DNA form, the CDR3 reads TGTGCCTGGAGTCCTAGCGGGAGGGGTACTGAGCAGTTCTTC. Encoded protein: CAWSPSGRGTEQFF.